These T cell receptor beta chains were read from a single sample in a study of blood T cell repertoires in COVID-19. Sequencing was performed with immunoSEQ multiplex PCR; in TCRdb, only in-frame clones are kept and a portion is missing. The sample consists of about 200,000 clones, approximately 82% of them appearing once. Sample: peripheral blood. These receptor sequences come from a human donor with acute or convalescent COVID-19. The donor label of this sample is uncertain. CDR3s include the opening cysteine and the closing phenylalanine or tryptophan. The order of the fields is J gene, clone size, V gene, D gene, CDR3 DNA, CDR3 protein. A D gene is named only where the DNA matches it firmly. Part of the rows lack a size; the others show once, few, many or a class for expanded clones.

j_call: TRBJ2-1
clone_size: .
v_call: TRBV29-1
d_call: TRBD2
cdr3_nt: TGCAGCGTTGTACTAGCGGAACTTTACAATGAGCAGTTCTTC
cdr3_aa: CSVVLAELYNEQFF

j_call: TRBJ1-2
clone_size: .
v_call: TRBV5-1
d_call: .
cdr3_nt: TGCGCCAGCAGCCGACAGGACCTCTATGGCTACACCTTC
cdr3_aa: CASSRQDLYGYTF

j_call: TRBJ1-5
clone_size: .
v_call: TRBV7-9
d_call: TRBD1
cdr3_nt: TGTGCCAGCAGCTTGGCAACGGGACAGGGGAATCAGCCCCAGCATTTT
cdr3_aa: CASSLATGQGNQPQHF

j_call: TRBJ2-7
clone_size: .
v_call: TRBV7-9
d_call: TRBD2
cdr3_nt: TGTGCCAGCAGCCCCCATAGCGGGGCCTCGTACTTC
cdr3_aa: CASSPHSGASYF

j_call: TRBJ1-4
clone_size: .
v_call: TRBV28
d_call: TRBD1
cdr3_nt: TGTGCCAGTGCAGGGGGCGCAGGGAAACGGGAAAAACTGTTTTTT
cdr3_aa: CASAGGAGKREKLFF

j_call: TRBJ1-6
clone_size: .
v_call: TRBV5-6
d_call: TRBD1
cdr3_nt: TGTGCCAGCAGCAAAGGGACAGGGAGACCGAATTCACCCCTCCACTTT
cdr3_aa: CASSKGTGRPNSPLHF

j_call: TRBJ1-5
clone_size: .
v_call: TRBV5-1
d_call: .
cdr3_nt: TGCGCCAGCAGCTTGGCCCCGGGTGAGCCCCAGCATTTT
cdr3_aa: CASSLAPGEPQHF

j_call: TRBJ2-7
clone_size: .
v_call: TRBV7-9
d_call: .
cdr3_nt: TGTGCCAGCAGCTCCTACTACGAGCAGTACTTC
cdr3_aa: CASSSYYEQYF

j_call: TRBJ1-4
clone_size: once
v_call: TRBV3-1/TRBV3-2
d_call: TRBD1
cdr3_nt: TGTGCCAGCAGCCACTCAACCGGGACAGGGGCTGAAAAACTGTTTTTT
cdr3_aa: CASSHSTGTGAEKLFF

j_call: TRBJ2-1
clone_size: .
v_call: TRBV24-1
d_call: TRBD2
cdr3_nt: TGTGCCACCAGTGATCAGCGGGAGAAGTTATATGAGCAGTTCTTC
cdr3_aa: CATSDQREKLYEQFF

j_call: TRBJ2-2
clone_size: .
v_call: TRBV28
d_call: .
cdr3_nt: TGTGCCAGCAGTTCCCCCCGGGAGCGGTACACCGGGGAGCTGTTTTTT
cdr3_aa: CASSSPRERYTGELFF

j_call: TRBJ2-7
clone_size: .
v_call: TRBV3-1/TRBV3-2
d_call: TRBD2
cdr3_nt: TGTGCCAGCAGCCAAGGGGGACTAGCGGGACCTACCTACGAGCAGTACTTC
cdr3_aa: CASSQGGLAGPTYEQYF

j_call: TRBJ1-2
clone_size: .
v_call: TRBV5-5
d_call: TRBD1
cdr3_nt: TGTGCCAGCAGCTCGGGACAGCCTTCCGTTAACTATGGCTACACCTTC
cdr3_aa: CASSSGQPSVNYGYTF

j_call: TRBJ2-1
clone_size: .
v_call: TRBV5-1
d_call: TRBD1
cdr3_nt: TGCGCCAGCAGCATAGGGACAGGGGGCCTTGAGCAGTTCTTC
cdr3_aa: CASSIGTGGLEQFF

j_call: TRBJ2-1
clone_size: .
v_call: TRBV12-3/TRBV12-4
d_call: TRBD1
cdr3_nt: TGTGCCAGCAGTTTCTTAGGGGGCGAGCAGTTCTTC
cdr3_aa: CASSFLGGEQFF

j_call: TRBJ2-7
clone_size: once
v_call: TRBV6-6
d_call: .
cdr3_nt: TGTGCCAGCAGCCGCGGACAAAACTACGAGCAGTACTTC
cdr3_aa: CASSRGQNYEQYF

j_call: TRBJ2-1
clone_size: .
v_call: TRBV14
d_call: TRBD2
cdr3_nt: TGTGCCAGCAGCCAAGTTGCGGGGGGCTCCTACAATGAGCAGTTCTTC
cdr3_aa: CASSQVAGGSYNEQFF

j_call: TRBJ1-1
clone_size: once
v_call: TRBV29-1
d_call: .
cdr3_nt: TGCAGCGTTGAGCGGGATAACACTGAAGCTTTCTTT
cdr3_aa: CSVERDNTEAFF

j_call: TRBJ1-3
clone_size: .
v_call: TRBV30
d_call: .
cdr3_nt: TGTGCCTGGAGTGCCTCGGGAGTCACCATATATTTT
cdr3_aa: CAWSASGVTIYF

j_call: TRBJ2-3
clone_size: .
v_call: TRBV6-5
d_call: TRBD1
cdr3_nt: TGTGCCAGCACCCTACAGGGGGCCTCAGATACGCAGTATTTT
cdr3_aa: CASTLQGASDTQYF

j_call: TRBJ1-1
clone_size: once
v_call: TRBV5-1
d_call: .
cdr3_nt: TGCGCCAGCAGCCCTTACGGGGGAAATACTGAAGCTTTCTTT
cdr3_aa: CASSPYGGNTEAFF

j_call: TRBJ2-1
clone_size: .
v_call: TRBV7-9
d_call: TRBD2
cdr3_nt: TGTGCCAGCACCCCTCTAGCGGGAGGGCCCCATGAGCAGTTCTTC
cdr3_aa: CASTPLAGGPHEQFF

j_call: TRBJ2-3
clone_size: .
v_call: TRBV3-1/TRBV3-2
d_call: .
cdr3_nt: TGTGCCAGCACCCCCGTGGGGGGTGGCCCCGCAGATACGCAGTATTTT
cdr3_aa: CASTPVGGGPADTQYF

j_call: TRBJ2-3
clone_size: few
v_call: TRBV6-2/TRBV6-3
d_call: TRBD2
cdr3_nt: TGTGCCAGCAGTTATGGAGCGGGAGGTCCTAGCACAGATACGCAGTATTTT
cdr3_aa: CASSYGAGGPSTDTQYF

j_call: TRBJ2-7
clone_size: .
v_call: TRBV11-2
d_call: TRBD1
cdr3_nt: TGTGCCAGCAGCCAAGACAGGGCCTACGAGCAGTACTTC
cdr3_aa: CASSQDRAYEQYF

j_call: TRBJ1-5
clone_size: .
v_call: TRBV27
d_call: .
cdr3_nt: TGTGCCAGCAGTTTAGATTGGGGCCAGCCCCAGCATTTT
cdr3_aa: CASSLDWGQPQHF

j_call: TRBJ2-1
clone_size: few
v_call: TRBV5-5
d_call: .
cdr3_nt: TGTGCCAGCAGCCGGCGGGGTACGTACAATGAGCAGTTCTTC
cdr3_aa: CASSRRGTYNEQFF

j_call: TRBJ1-4
clone_size: .
v_call: TRBV6-2/TRBV6-3
d_call: TRBD1
cdr3_nt: TGTGCCAGCAGCAGGCCCCAGGGGGCCGTTGAAAAACTGTTTTTT
cdr3_aa: CASSRPQGAVEKLFF

j_call: TRBJ2-7
clone_size: .
v_call: TRBV29-1
d_call: .
cdr3_nt: TGCAGCGTTGAAGATTTAGGCGGCGCGGAATACTTC
cdr3_aa: CSVEDLGGAEYF

j_call: TRBJ1-5
clone_size: .
v_call: TRBV7-2
d_call: TRBD1
cdr3_nt: TGTGCCAGCAGCTCACGACAGGGGAACGATCAGCCCCAGCATTTT
cdr3_aa: CASSSRQGNDQPQHF

j_call: TRBJ2-5
clone_size: .
v_call: TRBV18
d_call: .
cdr3_nt: TGTGCCAGCTCACCTAAGGACAGGGAGGGGGAGACCCAGTACTTC
cdr3_aa: CASSPKDREGETQYF

j_call: TRBJ2-1
clone_size: .
v_call: TRBV5-1
d_call: .
cdr3_nt: TGCGCCAGCAGCTTGAAGGCGGGATGGGTCAATGAGCAGTTCTTC
cdr3_aa: CASSLKAGWVNEQFF

j_call: TRBJ2-1
clone_size: .
v_call: TRBV7-9
d_call: .
cdr3_nt: TGTGCCAGCAGCTTAAGGGGCAGCGAAACGTTCTTC
cdr3_aa: CASSLRGSETFF

j_call: TRBJ1-2
clone_size: .
v_call: TRBV30
d_call: TRBD1
cdr3_nt: TGTGCCTGGAAGATACCGGGACAGAAACCGTATGGCTACACCTTC
cdr3_aa: CAWKIPGQKPYGYTF

j_call: TRBJ2-7
clone_size: .
v_call: TRBV11-3
d_call: .
cdr3_nt: TGTGCCAGCAGCCACCGGGGGGAGCAGTACTTC
cdr3_aa: CASSHRGEQYF

j_call: TRBJ1-4
clone_size: .
v_call: TRBV12-3/TRBV12-4
d_call: .
cdr3_nt: TGTGCCAGCAGCCCCCGCGGGGAAAAACTGTTTTTT
cdr3_aa: CASSPRGEKLFF

j_call: TRBJ2-1
clone_size: .
v_call: TRBV7-2
d_call: TRBD1
cdr3_nt: TGTGCCAGCAGCTCCCGTGGGACAGCTACTACAACTGAGCAGTTCTTC
cdr3_aa: CASSSRGTATTTEQFF

j_call: TRBJ1-4
clone_size: .
v_call: TRBV30
d_call: .
cdr3_nt: TGTGCCTGGAGTAAAACAGGGCTAATTAATGAAAAACTGTTTTTT
cdr3_aa: CAWSKTGLINEKLFF

j_call: TRBJ2-5
clone_size: once
v_call: TRBV6-5
d_call: .
cdr3_nt: TGTGCCAGCAGCCGAGAAGAGACCCAGTACTTC
cdr3_aa: CASSREETQYF

j_call: TRBJ1-1
clone_size: .
v_call: TRBV5-1
d_call: TRBD1
cdr3_nt: TGCGCCAGCAGCCGACAGGGCGGAGACACTGAAGCTTTCTTT
cdr3_aa: CASSRQGGDTEAFF

j_call: TRBJ1-2
clone_size: .
v_call: TRBV28
d_call: TRBD1
cdr3_nt: TGTGCCAGCAAGGGGGCAGACAACTATGGCTACACCTTC
cdr3_aa: CASKGADNYGYTF